The clone carrying this T cell receptor beta chain was seen a few times. CDR3 length: 14 amino acids. Germline V lookup: CDR1 SGHTA, CDR2 FQGNSA. V shed 4 bases and J shed 4 bases, with 11 bases lying between them. As handled by the study authors: The assay estimated nucleated cells by amplifying reference gene primers. Repertoires were generated with immunoSEQ multiplex PCR, while TCRdb's copy carries only in-frame clones and drops some. The V and J calls and clone size come from that table; D and trimming were worked out from the DNA. The sample holds about 99,000 clones, 84% seen once. This specimen comes from a study of blood T cell repertoires in COVID-19. Study at large: Spain, Italy and the United States supplied samples that represented acute and convalescent COVID-19. T cells, B-cell-depleted T cells, or PBMCs supplied cDNA or gDNA.

This receptor was obtained from a man in his 70s with active or convalescent COVID-19. The specimen sequenced was peripheral blood. This chain connects TRBV7-2 to TRBJ1-5; D is perhaps TRBD1 (5 bases). For the CDR3, the DNA is TGTGCCAGCAGCTCTCAAGGGACTAATCAGCCCCAGCATTTT. The encoded protein is CASSSQGTNQPQHF. Full variable domain (remainder filled in from reference TRBV7-2 and TRBJ1-5): GAGVSQSPSNKVTEKGKDVELRCDPISGHTALYWYRQSLGQGLEFLIYFQGNSAPDKSGLPSDRFSAERTGGSVSTLTIQRTQQEDSAVYLCASSSQGTNQPQHFGDGTRLSIL.